This T cell receptor (beta chain) was captured by sequencing in a study of graft-versus-host responses after intestinal transplantation. Study-wide results and caveats: Circulating GvH clone levels at their peak were associated with HvG declines (early post-transplant). The study found high graft-versus-host to host-versus-graft clonal ratios in allografts of patients with graft-donor T cell macrochimerism. GvH clones appeared in recipient marrow, some first in ileum or blood.

TCRdb keeps only in-frame clones here, not all; method: immunoSEQ multiplex PCR. The sample shows 40,000 or so clones, 90% to 95% of them seen only once. Turning to this clone: Its antigen is still unknown.

Germline CDR1 is MNHGY and CDR2 is SVAAGI. This CDR3 has 14 amino acids. V lost 3 bases and J 3 bases, leaving 12 bases between the germline ends. The clonotype comes from a human patient who received an intestinal transplant, so some T cells may come from the graft donor. Specimen: PBMCs, collected 16 days after intestinal transplant. The rearrangement uses TRBV6-9 and TRBJ2-7; D is possibly TRBD2 (5 bases). This CDR3 is CASSYYSVDYEQYF. In DNA form, the CDR3 reads TGTGCCAGCAGTTACTATAGCGTCGACTACGAGCAGTACTTC.